The rows below give T cell receptor beta chains drawn from one sample of a study of T cell responses to AZD1222 COVID-19 vaccine. Using immunoSEQ multiplex PCR, the repertoire was profiled, and TCRdb retains in-frame clones only, with some absent. The repertoire has roughly 270,000 clones, 90% to 95% of them found once; the top ten carry around 0.5%. Sequenced here: peripheral blood, sampled 28 days after the second AZD1222 dose. The receptors originated from an adult who received the AZD1222 COVID-19 vaccine. Both conserved end residues are part of each CDR3. Clone size, where shown, is once, few, many, or a class for clones that have expanded.

v_call: TRBV25-1; clone_size: -; j_call: TRBJ2-1; cdr3_aa: CASSVGSSGAGLYNEQFF
v_call: TRBV19; clone_size: -; j_call: TRBJ2-3; cdr3_aa: CASSHPADTQYF
v_call: TRBV10-3; clone_size: -; j_call: TRBJ2-2; cdr3_aa: CAINSVVGTGELFF
v_call: TRBV6-5; clone_size: once; j_call: TRBJ1-1; cdr3_aa: CASSYRSSLNAEAFF
v_call: TRBV3-1/TRBV3-2; clone_size: -; j_call: TRBJ1-1; cdr3_aa: CASSPGSTGTEAFF
v_call: TRBV4-1; clone_size: -; j_call: TRBJ2-3; cdr3_aa: CASSPRGAGGTDTQYF
v_call: TRBV2; clone_size: -; j_call: TRBJ2-5; cdr3_aa: CASVRGAQETQYF
v_call: TRBV10-2; clone_size: -; j_call: TRBJ2-7; cdr3_aa: CASSTGGYEQYF
v_call: TRBV14; clone_size: -; j_call: TRBJ2-5; cdr3_aa: CASSQIDTGRGETQYF
v_call: TRBV6-2/TRBV6-3; clone_size: -; j_call: TRBJ1-1; cdr3_aa: CASSYSWGNTEAFF
v_call: TRBV2; clone_size: -; j_call: TRBJ2-1; cdr3_aa: CASREDSYNEQFF
v_call: TRBV6-6; clone_size: few; j_call: TRBJ1-3; cdr3_aa: CASSRDEGNTIYF
v_call: TRBV7-9; clone_size: -; j_call: TRBJ2-7; cdr3_aa: CASSPRVTGPANEQYF
v_call: TRBV7-9; clone_size: -; j_call: TRBJ2-5; cdr3_aa: CASSLGGQRRRETQYF
v_call: TRBV30; clone_size: -; j_call: TRBJ1-1; cdr3_aa: CAWSGGGGTEAFF
v_call: TRBV14; clone_size: few; j_call: TRBJ1-1; cdr3_aa: CASSQDYPRDTEAFF
v_call: TRBV2; clone_size: -; j_call: TRBJ2-6; cdr3_aa: CASRTGNSGANVLTF
v_call: TRBV7-3; clone_size: -; j_call: TRBJ2-1; cdr3_aa: CASSSSLAAGSYNEQFF
v_call: TRBV3-1/TRBV3-2; clone_size: -; j_call: TRBJ1-5; cdr3_aa: CASSPRTGIGQPQHF
v_call: TRBV28; clone_size: once; j_call: TRBJ1-2; cdr3_aa: CASSFLVEDYGYTF
v_call: TRBV7-3; clone_size: -; j_call: TRBJ2-5; cdr3_aa: CASSLGQGETQYF
v_call: TRBV7-3; clone_size: -; j_call: TRBJ2-3; cdr3_aa: CASGKSGRRDTQYF
v_call: TRBV5-1; clone_size: -; j_call: TRBJ1-3; cdr3_aa: CASSLAPAGNTIYF
v_call: TRBV9; clone_size: -; j_call: TRBJ2-6; cdr3_aa: CASHRGTANSGANVLTF
v_call: TRBV10-3; clone_size: -; j_call: TRBJ2-1; cdr3_aa: CAITRDTGGEQFF
v_call: TRBV28; clone_size: once; j_call: TRBJ2-7; cdr3_aa: CASKTGGPYEQYF
v_call: TRBV7-2; clone_size: -; j_call: TRBJ1-1; cdr3_aa: CASSLRGTPLGTEAFF
v_call: TRBV10-3; clone_size: -; j_call: TRBJ1-5; cdr3_aa: CAISQGGNQPQHF
v_call: TRBV19; clone_size: few; j_call: TRBJ1-3; cdr3_aa: CAVRRWGDGNTIYF
v_call: TRBV27; clone_size: -; j_call: TRBJ2-7; cdr3_aa: CASSRGSSYEQYF
v_call: TRBV20-1; clone_size: -; j_call: TRBJ1-1; cdr3_aa: CSARKDTEAFF
v_call: TRBV27; clone_size: -; j_call: TRBJ1-6; cdr3_aa: CASSPRGSPLHF
v_call: TRBV9; clone_size: -; j_call: TRBJ2-3; cdr3_aa: CASSFGRLADTQYF
v_call: TRBV10-1; clone_size: -; j_call: TRBJ1-1; cdr3_aa: CASSRWKGSTEAFF
v_call: TRBV6-5; clone_size: -; j_call: TRBJ1-4; cdr3_aa: CASRVVGTEKLFF
v_call: TRBV6-5; clone_size: -; j_call: TRBJ2-2; cdr3_aa: CASHGGTGELFF
v_call: TRBV29-1; clone_size: -; j_call: TRBJ2-7; cdr3_aa: CSVGVAGVREQYF
v_call: TRBV9; clone_size: once; j_call: TRBJ1-4; cdr3_aa: CASSEDRGNEKLFF
v_call: TRBV18; clone_size: -; j_call: TRBJ2-3; cdr3_aa: CASSPLDSSTDTQYF
v_call: TRBV10-2; clone_size: -; j_call: TRBJ1-5; cdr3_aa: CASSADGANQPQHF
v_call: TRBV5-1; clone_size: -; j_call: TRBJ2-2; cdr3_aa: CASSLAWGRDATGELFF
v_call: TRBV5-1; clone_size: -; j_call: TRBJ1-1; cdr3_aa: CASSLRPENTEAFF
v_call: TRBV25-1; clone_size: -; j_call: TRBJ1-1; cdr3_aa: CASSEMGAITEAFF
v_call: TRBV4-1; clone_size: once; j_call: TRBJ2-7; cdr3_aa: CASSHGDRGVYEQYF
v_call: TRBV11-1; clone_size: -; j_call: TRBJ2-2; cdr3_aa: CASSMTDNPNTGELFF
v_call: TRBV28; clone_size: -; j_call: TRBJ2-1; cdr3_aa: CASSFRQGRINEQFF
v_call: TRBV9; clone_size: -; j_call: TRBJ2-2; cdr3_aa: CASSGTLNTGELFF
v_call: TRBV3-1/TRBV3-2; clone_size: -; j_call: TRBJ1-2; cdr3_aa: CASSQDELRNYGYTF
v_call: TRBV10-3; clone_size: -; j_call: TRBJ2-1; cdr3_aa: CAISNRGRGANEQFF
v_call: TRBV2; clone_size: -; j_call: TRBJ2-7; cdr3_aa: CASSNLGPTLEQYF